The clone carrying this T cell receptor beta chain was detected a few times. Its antigen is undetermined. This entry is derived from a study of T-cell reconstitution after alpha-beta-depleted transplantation in children. The TCRbeta library incorporated unique molecular identifiers. TCRdb re-derived calls from the PCR reads in MiXCR, one entry per CDR3 protein. The table includes roughly 350,000 distinct CDR3 sequences, 15% to 20% detected once. Study-level findings and limits: Newly made T cells mostly supplied T-cell counts and diversity one year after transplant. The study reportedly traced alpha-beta T cells about two months after transplant to several hundred expanded graft clones.

V lost 3 bases to trimming and J lost 10 bases; unmatched junction nucleotides: 4. The CDR3 is made up of 12 amino acids. Looked up from germline, CDR1 is SGHRS and CDR2 is YFSETQ. The TCR sequence derives from a male patient aged 2-9 years who had a stem cell transplant for acute lymphoblastic leukemia, so the T cells may come from the graft donor. This chain uses TRBV5-1 with TRBJ2-1; TRBD1 aligns across 7 bases. Source: PBMCs, mostly from graft donor cells, taken 360 days after TCRalphabeta/CD19-depleted stem cell transplant. CDR3 sequence: CASSSGTVEQFF. The CDR3 bases are TGCGCCAGCAGCTCGGGGACAGTCGAGCAGTTCTTC.